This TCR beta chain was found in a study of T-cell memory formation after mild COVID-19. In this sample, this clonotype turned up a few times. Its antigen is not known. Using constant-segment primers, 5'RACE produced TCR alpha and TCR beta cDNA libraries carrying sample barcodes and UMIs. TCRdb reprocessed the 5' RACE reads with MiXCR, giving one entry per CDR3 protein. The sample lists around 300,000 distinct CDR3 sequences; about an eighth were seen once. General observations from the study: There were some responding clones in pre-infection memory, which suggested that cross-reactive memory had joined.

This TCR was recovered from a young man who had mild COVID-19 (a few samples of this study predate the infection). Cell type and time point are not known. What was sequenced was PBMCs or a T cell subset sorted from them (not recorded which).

The CDR3 loop is CASSLGGQSHQETQYF. The CDR3 DNA reads TGCGCCAGCAGCTTGGGGGGACAGTCCCACCAAGAGACCCAGTACTTC. The chain joins TRBV5-1 to TRBJ2-5, with 7 bases matching TRBD1. From germline, CDR1 is SGHRS and CDR2 YFSETQ. There are 16 residues in the CDR3. V was clipped by 0 bases and J by 0 bases; unmatched bases: 5.